This T cell receptor beta chain was identified during a study of blood T cell repertoires in COVID-19. Per the original data handling: From reference gene primer amplification, estimates of nucleated cell counts were derived. The method was immunoSEQ multiplex PCR; TCRdb's version includes in-frame clones alone and lacks a portion of them. V, J and clone size were drawn from that table, and D and trimming were deduced from the DNA. The sample lists 30,000 to 50,000 clones; around 83% were seen once. The CDR3 has 15 residues. Trimming took 4 bases from V and 4 from J, leaving 19 bases between them. Germline V CDR1 and CDR2: GTSNPN, SVGIG (reference sequence).

V and J are TRBV30 and TRBJ1-1; a weak D match, TRBD1 (5 bases). Input material: peripheral blood. The source is a man aged 60 to 69 with acute or convalescent COVID-19. The CDR3 DNA reads as TGTGCCTGGAACCCCACGGGGACGCGGGGCACTGAAGCTTTCTTT. Amino acids: CAWNPTGTRGTEAFF.